This TCR beta chain was documented in a study of regulatory T cells in long-lasting Graves disease. Documented time point: newly diagnosed GD, antithyroid drugs for less than 3 months. RNA from PBMCs was the source of the TCR library. Combining iRepertoire HTBI primers with Arm-PCR of CDR3 regions, the authors built TCR beta libraries. Using its own MiXCR run on the multiplex PCR reads, TCRdb lists one record per CDR3 protein. Of about 440,000 distinct CDR3 sequences listed, around 15% are singletons. A further study also used this sample, focusing on T cells in Graves' hyperthyroidism and ophthalmopathy.

The source material was peripheral blood mononuclear cells (PBMCs), sampled at new diagnosis, from a patient treated with antithyroid drugs. This sequence was found in a woman between 18 and 30 years old with Graves disease.

The CDR3 region has the DNA TGCGCCAGCAGCCAAGAAGGGGCGGGTGAAAAACTGTTTTTT. Encoded protein: CASSQEGAGEKLFF. V usage is TRBV4-3 and J usage is TRBJ1-4; D is perhaps TRBD1 (5 bases). V was shortened by 0 bases and J by 7 bases, with 9 bases between the two germline ends. The germline V gene has CDR1 LGHNA and CDR2 YSLEER. CDR3 length equals 14 residues.